The rows below give T cell receptor beta chains drawn from one sample of a study of T cell changes during pregnancy in multiple sclerosis. Method: immunoSEQ multiplex PCR; TCRdb's copy keeps in-frame clones and lacks some. Here the sample spans 100,000 to 140,000 clones, 85% to 95% being singletons. Sequencing was performed on peripheral blood, taken in the third trimester of pregnancy. These receptors originate from a female donor in good health, enrolled as a control in a pregnancy study. Both conserved end residues are part of each CDR3. Each record gives: V gene, D gene, clone size, J gene, CDR3 DNA, CDR3 protein. The D gene is left open where the match is weak. The size entry is marked missing in some rows and otherwise reads once, few, many or a size class.

TRBV30,NA,NA,TRBJ1-2,TGTGCCTGGGGGAGGAGGGGTTTTTCCGCCTATGGCTACACCTTC,CAWGRRGFSAYGYTF
TRBV4-3,TRBD1,NA,TRBJ1-1,TGCGCCAGCAGCCGGACGGACAGGGCCAACACTGAAGCTTTCTTT,CASSRTDRANTEAFF
TRBV6-5,TRBD2,NA,TRBJ2-1,TGTGCCAGCAGAACTAGCGGGGGGCCAGTTAATGAGCAGTTCTTC,CASRTSGGPVNEQFF
TRBV25-1,TRBD2,NA,TRBJ2-7,TGTGCCAGCAGTGGGGGACTAGCGGGGCGCTCCTACGAGCAGTACTTC,CASSGGLAGRSYEQYF
TRBV6-1,TRBD1,NA,TRBJ2-3,TGTGCCAGCCAGAATGGGGGACAGGGCACAGATACGCAGTATTTT,CASQNGGQGTDTQYF
TRBV6-5,TRBD1,NA,TRBJ1-6,TGTGCCAGCAACCTCCAGGGGGCCCATAATTCACCCCTCCACTTT,CASNLQGAHNSPLHF
TRBV27,TRBD1,NA,TRBJ1-2,TGTGCCAGCAGTGCATGGACAGGGGAAAGCGGCTACACCTTC,CASSAWTGESGYTF
TRBV7-2,TRBD1,NA,TRBJ1-2,TGTGCCAGCAGCTTAAGGCCGGGACAGACCCCGGAGGGCTACACCTTC,CASSLRPGQTPEGYTF
TRBV5-1,NA,NA,TRBJ2-2,TGCGCCAGCAGCTTAGACACGAACACCGGGGAGCTGTTTTTT,CASSLDTNTGELFF
TRBV2,NA,NA,TRBJ1-2,TGTGCCAGCAGAGACGAAGGAGGCTATGGCTACACCTTC,CASRDEGGYGYTF
TRBV7-2,TRBD2,NA,TRBJ2-3,TGTGCCAGCAGCTCCTCAAGGACTAGCGGCACAGATACGCAGTATTTT,CASSSSRTSGTDTQYF
TRBV5-1,NA,NA,TRBJ2-7,TGCGCCAGCAGCTTGGGGCTAGGAAGGTACGAACAGTACTTC,CASSLGLGRYEQYF
TRBV7-9,TRBD2,NA,TRBJ2-2,TGTGCCAGCAGAAAAGCTACTAGCGGGGAGATTAGCGGGGAGCTGTTTTTT,CASRKATSGEISGELFF
TRBV5-6,NA,NA,TRBJ2-5,TGTGCCAGCAGCTTGTCGGGGGTTGAGACCCAGTACTTC,CASSLSGVETQYF
TRBV5-1,TRBD1,once,TRBJ2-4,TGCGCCAGCAGCATTGACAGGGAACTAAACATTCAGTACTTC,CASSIDRELNIQYF
TRBV29-1,NA,NA,TRBJ2-2,TGCAGCGTTGACTCCTTCACCGGGGAGCTGTTTTTT,CSVDSFTGELFF
TRBV30,TRBD2,NA,TRBJ2-7,TGTGCCTGGACCCCGAGGGGACTAGCGGGGGGGCTGTACTTC,CAWTPRGLAGGLYF
TRBV5-1,NA,NA,TRBJ1-2,TGCGCCAGCAGCGCGAGAACAGGGAGCTATGGCTACACCTTC,CASSARTGSYGYTF
TRBV15,NA,NA,TRBJ1-6,TGCGCCACCAGCAGAGATTCGGGGGATGGATCACCCCTCCACTTT,CATSRDSGDGSPLHF
TRBV7-2,TRBD1,NA,TRBJ2-1,TGTGCCAGCAGCTTAGTCTCCGGGACAGGGCCATACAATGAGCAGTTCTTC,CASSLVSGTGPYNEQFF
TRBV5-6,NA,NA,TRBJ2-5,TGTGCCAGCAGCTTGTTCGGGACCCAGTACTTC,CASSLFGTQYF
TRBV15,TRBD1,NA,TRBJ1-1,TGTGCCACCAGCAGAGAGCCGAGGGGGCTGAACACTGAAGCTTTCTTT,CATSREPRGLNTEAFF
TRBV15,NA,few,TRBJ2-2,TGTGCCACCAGCAGGACCGAAATGGGCTCCGGGGAGCTGTTTTTT,CATSRTEMGSGELFF
TRBV7-9,NA,NA,TRBJ2-7,TGTGCCAGCAGCTTAGGAGGGTACTCCTACGAGCAGTACTTC,CASSLGGYSYEQYF
TRBV12-5,NA,NA,TRBJ2-7,TGTGCTTGCGGTTATCACAGGGGAGGCGAGCAGTACTTC,CACGYHRGGEQYF
TRBV27,TRBD1,NA,TRBJ2-2,TGTGCCAGCAACAGACAGGGGGCCGGGGAGCTGTTTTTT,CASNRQGAGELFF
TRBV5-4,TRBD1,NA,TRBJ1-2,TGTGCCAGCAGCTCCGGACAGGGTCGTGGCTACACCTTC,CASSSGQGRGYTF
TRBV19,NA,once,TRBJ1-3,TGTGCCAGTGGTCAGGGTAGTTCTGGAAACACCATATATTTT,CASGQGSSGNTIYF
TRBV7-9,TRBD1,NA,TRBJ1-5,TGTGCCAGCAGCATAACCGGGACAGGGTTCGCTCAGCCCCAGCATTTT,CASSITGTGFAQPQHF
TRBV29-1,NA,NA,TRBJ1-2,TGCAGCGTTGAAGAACTAGACAGGCTTAACTATGGCTACACCTTC,CSVEELDRLNYGYTF
TRBV6-6,NA,NA,TRBJ1-1,TGTGCCAGCAGCCAGGGTACTGAAGCTTTCTTT,CASSQGTEAFF
TRBV4-3,TRBD1,NA,TRBJ2-7,TGCGCCAGCAGCCAAGACTGGGACAGATCCTACGAGCAGTACTTC,CASSQDWDRSYEQYF
TRBV11-2,NA,NA,TRBJ1-5,TGTGCCAGCAAGACGGGTAATCAGCCCCAGCATTTT,CASKTGNQPQHF
TRBV9,NA,once,TRBJ2-4,TGTGCCAGCAGCGTAGGGCAGGGGTCTTACATTCAGTACTTC,CASSVGQGSYIQYF
TRBV23-1,TRBD1,NA,TRBJ2-7,TGCGCCAGCAGTCAATCGGCGCGACAGGGATGTTACTTC,CASSQSARQGCYF
TRBV28,NA,NA,TRBJ2-2,TGTGCCAGCAGCTCCCACGGGGGCGGGAGCGGGGAGCTGTTTTTT,CASSSHGGGSGELFF
TRBV4-2,TRBD2,NA,TRBJ2-1,TGTGCCAGCAGCCAGTTCCCAGCGGGGGAAAATACAAATGAGCAGTTCTTC,CASSQFPAGENTNEQFF
TRBV29-1,NA,NA,TRBJ1-4,TGCAGCGTTTTAACAGGGGAAAAACTGTTTTTT,CSVLTGEKLFF
TRBV6-5,NA,NA,TRBJ1-4,TGTGCCAGCAGTTACATCGCAGAAAGAAATGAAAAACTGTTTTTT,CASSYIAERNEKLFF
TRBV2,NA,NA,TRBJ1-2,TGTGCCAGCACGTCCACACAACAATATGGCTACACCTTC,CASTSTQQYGYTF
TRBV12-5,TRBD1,NA,TRBJ1-1,TGTGCTAGTGGTTTGGTACTCGGGCAGGGGGCGAGTCAGGGGACTGAAGCTTTCTTT,CASGLVLGQGASQGTEAFF
TRBV5-1,TRBD1,NA,TRBJ2-7,TGCGCCAGCAGCCTGGCTCCGGGACAGTCCGTCGAGCAGTACTTC,CASSLAPGQSVEQYF
TRBV5-6,TRBD2,NA,TRBJ2-7,TGTGCCAGCAGCTTACTAGCGGGGAGCTCCTACGAGCAGTACTTC,CASSLLAGSSYEQYF
TRBV7-8,TRBD1,NA,TRBJ2-7,TGTGCCAGCAGCGGAAACAGGGGCGCGGGCTACGAGCAGTACTTC,CASSGNRGAGYEQYF
TRBV6-5,TRBD1,once,TRBJ1-5,TGTGCCAGCAGTTCCCGACAGGGTGGCAGTCAGCCCCAGCATTTT,CASSSRQGGSQPQHF
TRBV19,NA,NA,TRBJ1-5,TGTGCCAGTAGGGGTTGGAGGAATAGCAATCAGCCCCAGCATTTT,CASRGWRNSNQPQHF
TRBV7-2,TRBD2,NA,TRBJ2-1,TGTGCCAGCAGCTTGGCAACACTAGCGGGGGGCCACAATGAGCAGTTCTTC,CASSLATLAGGHNEQFF
TRBV5-1,NA,once,TRBJ1-2,TGCGCCAGCAGCTTGGGGACAGATACTAACTATGGCTACACCTTC,CASSLGTDTNYGYTF
TRBV15,TRBD1,NA,TRBJ1-1,TGTGCCACCAGCAGAGATCGGGGGACAGGACTGAACACTGAAGCTTTCTTT,CATSRDRGTGLNTEAFF
TRBV11-2,TRBD1,once,TRBJ1-1,TGTGCCAGCAGCCAGAGACAGGGGGGAGCTTTCTTT,CASSQRQGGAFF
TRBV7-6,NA,NA,TRBJ2-1,TGTGCCACAACCAAGGGGCAGATATTCAATGAGCAGTTCTTC,CATTKGQIFNEQFF
TRBV18,TRBD1,NA,TRBJ1-5,TGTGCCAGCTCACCGGGACAGGGGACCCATCAGCCCCAGCATTTT,CASSPGQGTHQPQHF
TRBV5-1,NA,NA,TRBJ1-2,TGCGCCAGCAAGCTCGACCCGGGGGAATCCTCTGGCTACACCTTC,CASKLDPGESSGYTF
TRBV10-2,TRBD1,NA,TRBJ1-5,TGCGCCAGCAGTGAGTTGGTTGGGGGCTGGCAGGGGGTAGGGCCCCAGCATTTT,CASSELVGGWQGVGPQHF
TRBV30,TRBD1,NA,TRBJ1-2,TGTGCCTGGAGTTACAGGGGTTTAAACTATGGCTACACCTTC,CAWSYRGLNYGYTF
TRBV4-3,NA,NA,TRBJ1-1,TGCGCCAGCAGCCACCCCAGAGCGGACAGCAACACTGAAGCTTTCTTT,CASSHPRADSNTEAFF
TRBV6-6,NA,NA,TRBJ1-6,TGTGCCAGCAGTTTTGATCGGTCACCCCTCCACTTT,CASSFDRSPLHF
TRBV30,NA,NA,TRBJ2-7,TGTGCCTGGAGTGTAGGCAGGGGATCTTCCTACGAGCAGTACTTC,CAWSVGRGSSYEQYF